The rows below give T cell receptor beta chains drawn from one sample of a study of beta chain features in type 1 diabetes. Here immunoSEQ multiplex PCR was the method, and the copy in TCRdb shows in-frame clones only, minus some. The table shows 200,000 to 250,000 clones, with over 7.5% occurring only once. Input material: naive CD4+ T cells from blood. The source is a woman under 30 in good health. The CDR3 runs from the conserved cysteine through the conserved F or W. The D gene is left open where the match is weak. Clone size, where shown, is once, few, many, or a class for clones that have expanded.

V	size	D	J	CDR3	DNA
TRBV5-1	NA	TRBD1	TRBJ1-5	CASRVRGPQGQPQHF	TGCGCCAGCAGGGTAAGGGGGCCGCAGGGACAGCCCCAGCATTTT
TRBV7-9	NA	NA	TRBJ2-2	CASSSGSGYTGELFF	TGTGCCAGCAGCTCCGGATCCGGGTACACCGGGGAGCTGTTTTTT
TRBV12-5	NA	TRBD1	TRBJ2-1	CASGSPGGRRGEQFF	TGTGCTAGTGGTTCCCCAGGGGGCCGGCGGGGTGAGCAGTTCTTC
TRBV5-4	NA	NA	TRBJ1-2	CASSLITRQNYGYTF	TGTGCCAGCAGCTTGATTACGCGGCAAAACTATGGCTACACCTTC
TRBV28	NA	TRBD1	TRBJ2-7	CASSLSPGQGGDYEQYF	TGTGCCAGCAGTTTATCCCCGGGACAGGGGGGAGACTACGAGCAGTACTTC
TRBV27	few	NA	TRBJ2-1	CASSRRKLAPSEQFF	TGTGCCAGCAGCCGCCGTAAACTAGCTCCCTCTGAGCAGTTCTTC
TRBV9	few	TRBD2	TRBJ2-1	CASSVSNGRSVAGYNEQFF	TGTGCCAGCAGCGTAAGTAATGGACGGAGCGTAGCGGGATACAATGAGCAGTTCTTC
TRBV5-6	many	NA	TRBJ2-1	CASSRRGNEQFF	TGTGCCAGCAGCCGCAGGGGTAATGAGCAGTTCTTC
TRBV5-4	NA	NA	TRBJ1-2	CASSQDRPNSYGYTF	TGTGCCAGCAGCCAGGACAGACCTAACTCGTATGGCTACACCTTC
TRBV2	few	TRBD2	TRBJ2-2	CASRGLAGVRGELFF	TGTGCCAGCAGGGGACTAGCGGGAGTTCGAGGGGAGCTGTTTTTT
TRBV30	few	TRBD1	TRBJ1-1	CAWSARQGTGNTEAFF	TGTGCCTGGAGTGCCCGACAGGGGACGGGGAACACTGAAGCTTTCTTT
TRBV5-4	few	TRBD2	TRBJ2-2	CASSSRTSGFTGELFF	TGTGCCAGCAGTTCTAGGACTAGCGGATTCACCGGGGAGCTGTTTTTT
TRBV19	NA	TRBD1	TRBJ1-1	CASSSTGLMNTEAFF	TGTGCCAGTAGTTCGACAGGGTTAATGAACACTGAAGCTTTCTTT
TRBV9	few	TRBD2	TRBJ2-1	CASSISGGEYNEQFF	TGTGCCAGCAGCATTAGCGGGGGGGAATACAATGAGCAGTTCTTC
TRBV4-1	NA	TRBD1	TRBJ2-7	CASSLIGTGGDEQYF	TGCGCCAGCAGCCTGATAGGGACAGGGGGCGACGAGCAGTACTTC
TRBV4-1	few	NA	TRBJ2-7	CASSQDLETRSHEQYF	TGCGCCAGCAGCCAAGACCTCGAGACTAGGTCCCACGAGCAGTACTTC
TRBV6-5	NA	NA	TRBJ1-3	CASSPDWSSGNTIYF	TGTGCCAGCAGTCCGGACTGGAGCTCTGGAAACACCATATATTTT
TRBV27	NA	NA	TRBJ2-7	CASSSKSGTRASYEQYF	TGTGCCAGCAGTTCCAAATCCGGGACAAGGGCGTCCTACGAGCAGTACTTC
TRBV6-1	NA	NA	TRBJ1-1	CASSVTANTEAFF	TGTGCCAGCAGTGTGACAGCGAACACTGAAGCTTTCTTT
TRBV5-4	NA	TRBD1	TRBJ2-3	CASSLAGTANTDTQYF	TGTGCCAGCAGCTTGGCTGGGACAGCTAACACAGATACGCAGTATTTT
TRBV10-3	few	NA	TRBJ2-3	CAITSGVGTDTQYF	TGTGCCATCACATCAGGGGTAGGCACAGATACGCAGTATTTT
TRBV5-4	few	TRBD1	TRBJ1-2	CASSLQQGAKGGYTF	TGTGCCAGCAGCTTACAACAGGGGGCTAAAGGTGGCTACACCTTC
TRBV5-1	NA	TRBD2	TRBJ2-1	CASSRSGRTSYNEQFF	TGCGCCAGCAGCCGAAGCGGGAGGACCTCCTACAATGAGCAGTTCTTC
TRBV6-5	NA	NA	TRBJ1-2	CASSWGFRDGYTF	TGTGCCAGCAGCTGGGGCTTCAGGGATGGCTACACCTTC
TRBV7-9	NA	TRBD1	TRBJ1-5	CASSSLDRGGQPQHF	TGTGCCAGCAGCTCCCTAGACAGGGGAGGCCAGCCCCAGCATTTT
TRBV6-5	NA	TRBD1	TRBJ1-5	CASSTGGQPQHF	TGTGCCAGCAGTACAGGGGGTCAGCCCCAGCATTTT
TRBV6-6	NA	TRBD2	TRBJ2-1	CARTRTSGVTYNEQFF	TGTGCCAGAACTCGGACTAGCGGGGTGACCTACAATGAGCAGTTCTTC
TRBV5-1	NA	TRBD2	TRBJ2-5	CASSTGTSGSLETQYF	TGCGCCAGCAGCACTGGGACTAGCGGGAGTCTAGAGACCCAGTACTTC
TRBV5-1	few	NA	TRBJ2-5	CASSFRVRETQYF	TGCGCCAGCAGCTTCAGGGTTCGAGAGACCCAGTACTTC
TRBV6-5	few	NA	TRBJ1-6	CASSSERYSPLHF	TGTGCCAGCTCCTCCGAGAGGTATTCACCCCTCCACTTT
TRBV5-4	few	TRBD2	TRBJ2-1	CAITRTSGTPEQFF	TGTGCCATCACCAGGACTAGCGGGACTCCTGAGCAGTTCTTC
TRBV4-1	NA	NA	TRBJ2-1	CASSLPRGNEQFF	TGCGCCAGCAGCCTCCCTCGGGGTAATGAGCAGTTCTTC
TRBV6-1	few	NA	TRBJ1-1	CASSESLYTEAFF	TGTGCCAGCAGTGAATCCTTATACACTGAAGCTTTCTTT
TRBV6-1	NA	TRBD1	TRBJ2-7	CASSLHTGDYEQYF	TGTGCCAGCAGTCTCCACACAGGGGACTACGAGCAGTACTTC
TRBV9	NA	TRBD2	TRBJ2-1	CASSSRGTSSYNEQFF	TGTGCCAGCAGCTCGCGAGGGACTAGCTCCTACAATGAGCAGTTCTTC